This T cell receptor (beta chain) emerged from a study of cytomegalovirus exposure and HLA in healthy donors. This clone appeared a single time. Its antigen is not known. PCR involved 60 Vbeta and 13 Jbeta primers. Only in-frame clones appear in the TCRdb table, and some are missing; sequencing was by immunoSEQ multiplex PCR. The sample has 70,000 or so clones; 70% to 90% are singletons. Notes on the study in general: V- and J-gene trimming of TCR beta was linked (in a later analysis) to a missense DCLRE1C variant. Published work reported that the classifier diagnosed cytomegalovirus status with high specificity and sensitivity.

Germline lookup yields CDR1 GTSNPN and CDR2 SVGIG (reference sequence). There are 12 residues in the CDR3. With 0 bases removed from V and 7 bases from J, the gap between germline ends came to 10 bases. This clonotype was sampled from a woman between 25 and 40 years old in good health and CMV-seronegative. The genes are TRBV30 and TRBJ2-7; D possibly corresponds to TRBD2 (6 bases). Input material: PBMCs. The CDR3, as DNA: TGTGCCTGGAGTGTGGGGGGTGGGGAGCAGTACTTC. It codes for CAWSVGGGEQYF. The full variable domain, with the rest looked up from reference TRBV30 and TRBJ2-7, is SQTIHQWPATLVQPVGSPLSLECTVEGTSNPNLYWYRQAAGRGLQLLFYSVGIGQISSEVPQNLSASRPQDRQFILSSKKLLLSDSGFYLCAWSVGGGEQYFGPGTRLTVT.